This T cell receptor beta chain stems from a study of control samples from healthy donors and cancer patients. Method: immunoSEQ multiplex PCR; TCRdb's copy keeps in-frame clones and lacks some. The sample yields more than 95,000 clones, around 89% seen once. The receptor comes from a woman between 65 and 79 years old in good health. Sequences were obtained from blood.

CDR3 residues: CASRGGNNEQFF. Here the CDR3 DNA reads TGTGCCAGCAGAGGAGGGAACAATGAGCAGTTCTTC. V and J are TRBV6-5 and TRBJ2-1; D possibly corresponds to TRBD2 (6 bases). Looked up from germline, CDR1 is MNHEY and CDR2 is SVGAGI. V shed 6 bases and J shed 5 bases, with 8 bases lying between them. This CDR3 has 12 amino acids.